A single sample gave rise to the 31 T cell receptor beta chains below, sequenced in a study of Ad26.COV2.S vaccination and SARS-CoV-2 variants. The treatment here: about 20 received Ad26.COV2.S at low or high dose, single or two shots; a few received placebo; per-sample allocation not given. Samples were taken on day 63 after the first vaccine or placebo injection. The protocol was immunoSEQ multiplex PCR, while the TCRdb copy is restricted to in-frame clones and leaves out a portion. The repertoire holds around 450,000 clones, with about 92% as singletons. This specimen was peripheral blood, taken in a trial of Ad26.COV2.S vaccine versus placebo. The origin of the receptors is a person aged 18-65 years who received the Ad26.COV2.S COVID-19 vaccine or a placebo.

This chain uses TRBV4-3 with TRBJ2-1; TRBD1 aligns across 7 bases. Germline values: CDR1 LGHNA, CDR2 YSLEER. Unmatched junction bases numbered 17, after V lost 3 bases and J lost 6 bases. The CDR3 covers 18 residues. The CDR3 bases are TGCGCCAGCAGCCAGGCCACAGGGGCCGTCTCCCTCGGCAATGAGCAGTTCTTC. Its protein is CASSQATGAVSLGNEQFF.

The V gene is TRBV5-4, the J gene TRBJ2-7; D not certain. Germline CDR1 is SGHNT and CDR2 is YYREEE (reference sequence). Trimming cost V 4 bases and J 2 bases, with 13 bases left between them. This CDR3 has 14 residues. CDR3 protein: CASSPQNGPYEQYF. The CDR3 region has the DNA TGTGCCAGCAGCCCCCAAAACGGCCCCTACGAGCAGTACTTC. Drawing the rest from reference TRBV5-4 and TRBJ2-7, the complete variable domain is ETGVTQSPTHLIKTRGQQVTLRCSSQSGHNTVSWYQQALGQGPQFIFQYYREEENGRGNFPPRFSGLQFPNYSSELNVNALELDDSALYLCASSPQNGPYEQYFGPGTRLTVT.

This clone has a single count. The CDR3 DNA reads as TGCGCCAGCAGCCAAGATTCAGGGCTGAACACTGAAGCTTTCTTT. It specifies CASSQDSGLNTEAFF. The J gene is TRBJ1-1, the V gene TRBV4-1; a possible D gene is TRBD1 (5 bases). Looked up from germline, CDR1 is MGHRA and CDR2 is YSYEKL. The CDR3 length is 15 residues. Trimming shortened V by 0 bases and J by 0 bases, and 8 bases separated the two germline ends.

The chain carries TRBV7-3 and TRBJ2-1; 7 bases are shared with TRBD1. V was pared by 0 bases and J by 7 bases, with 6 bases of the junction left unmatched. From germline, CDR1 is SGHTA and CDR2 FQGTGA. There are 15 residues in the CDR3. CDR3 protein: CASSLTGTEKNEQFF. The CDR3 nucleotides are TGTGCCAGCAGCTTAACTGGGACAGAAAAAAATGAGCAGTTCTTC.

The chain carries TRBV27 and TRBJ2-1; D is unclear. CDR3 length: 15 amino acids. Per germline, CDR1 MNHEY and CDR2 SMNVEV (reference sequence). V lost 1 base and J 6 bases, leaving 13 bases between the germline ends. The CDR3 is CASSLFRTPVNEQFF. CDR3 bases: TGTGCCAGCAGTTTATTCAGGACCCCGGTCAATGAGCAGTTCTTC.

A single count supports this clone. The rearrangement joins TRBV30 to TRBJ1-1, with 7 nucleotides matching TRBD1. J was trimmed by 12 bases and V by 2 bases; bases with no gene match: 6. The length of the CDR3 is 11 residues. Germline CDR1 reads GTSNPN; CDR2 reads SVGIG (reference sequence). The CDR3 region is CAWSPDRETFF. In nucleotides, the CDR3 is TGTGCCTGGAGTCCAGACAGGGAGACTTTCTTT.

This chain uses TRBV2 with TRBJ2-7, with TRBD2 as a possible D gene (5 bases). CDR1 and CDR2 (germline): SNHLY, FYNNEI. Trimming took off 3 bases at V and 2 bases at J, with 14 bases between the two ends. The CDR3 is 15 residues long. As DNA, the CDR3 is TGTGCCAGCAGTGAGTCAGCGGTGGTAACCTACGAGCAGTACTTC. Amino acid sequence: CASSESAVVTYEQYF.

The genes are TRBV25-1 and TRBJ2-7, with D tentatively TRBD1 (6 bases). The CDR3 has 13 residues. The germline CDR1 and CDR2 sequences are MGHDK and SYGVNS. V lost 7 bases to trimming and J lost 2 bases, with 12 bases between them. CDR3 loop: CASTSGVPYEQYF. As DNA, the CDR3 is TGTGCCAGCACCTCAGGGGTGCCCTACGAGCAGTACTTC.

The chain combines TRBV29-1 with TRBJ2-5; weak D call: TRBD2 (7 bases). The germline gives CDR1 SQVTM, CDR2 ANQGSEA. V lost 1 base to trimming and J lost 5 bases, with 23 bases between them. The CDR3 is 17 residues long. CDR3 residues: CSVEGPIRGAPGETQYF. DNA for the CDR3: TGCAGCGTTGAAGGCCCCATCCGGGGGGCGCCGGGGGAGACCCAGTACTTC.

The chain employs TRBV11-1 and TRBJ1-2; tentative D call: TRBD1 (6 bases). V lost 1 base and J lost 4, with 13 bases in between. Germline V gives CDR1 SGHAT, CDR2 FQDESV (reference sequence). The CDR3 sequence is 15 residues long. The CDR3 loop is CASSLGTVDLYGYTF. The CDR3 region has the DNA TGTGCCAGCAGCTTAGGGACAGTTGATCTCTATGGCTACACCTTC.

V usage is TRBV27 and J usage is TRBJ1-2; 9 nucleotides agree with TRBD1. The germline CDR1 and CDR2 sequences are MNHEY and SMNVEV (reference sequence). The CDR3 extends over 13 amino acids. The junction had 7 bases not matched to a gene; V was cut back by 6 bases and J by 8 bases. CDR3 amino acids: CASSLQGAGGYTF. Written as DNA, the CDR3 is TGTGCCAGCAGCCTACAGGGGGCAGGCGGCTACACCTTC.

This chain joins TRBV7-8 and TRBJ2-7; TRBD2 matches at 11 bases. Trimming cost V 5 bases and J 2 bases; bases outside gene matches: 8. CDR1 is SGHVS, CDR2 FQNEAQ, per germline. This CDR3 contains 16 residues. CDR3 sequence: CASSDISGRVTYEQYF. The CDR3 region has the DNA TGTGCCAGCAGCGATATTAGCGGGAGGGTAACCTACGAGCAGTACTTC.

Concerning this clone: The same CDR3 can be traced to other DNA sequences in this sample. The chain is built from TRBV6-5 and TRBJ2-3; D gene unclear. This CDR3 spans 12 amino acids. Germline V gene sequence: CDR1 MNHEY, CDR2 SVGAGI. V gave up 6 bases and J gave up 1 base, with 5 bases separating them. In nucleotides, the CDR3 is TGTGCCAGCAGCCGCGGCACAGATACGCAGTATTTT. Protein sequence: CASSRGTDTQYF.

V usage is TRBV5-6 and J usage is TRBJ2-2; no firm D call. CDR1 SGHDT and CDR2 YYEEEE come from the germline V gene. There are 11 residues in the CDR3. V dropped 0 bases and J dropped 8 bases, with 2 bases sitting between them. As DNA, the CDR3 is TGTGCCAGCAGCTTGGCTGGGGAGCTGTTTTTT. It yields the protein CASSLAGELFF.

The chain combines TRBV3-1 (or the pseudogene TRBV3-2) with TRBJ2-1, with D maybe TRBD2 (6 bases). Germline V gene sequence: CDR1 LGHDT, CDR2 YNNKEL (reference sequence). The CDR3 length is 14 residues. V was cut by 3 bases and J by 9 bases, with 15 bases left in between. CDR3 bases: TGTGCCAGCAGCCAGGTTGGGACTTACGGTGAGCAGTTCTTC. It codes for CASSQVGTYGEQFF.

As for this clone: The junction and the germline gene differ at one end; a read error may be behind it. The chain is built from TRBV13 and TRBJ2-3, with D unresolved. CDR3 size: 14 residues. Germline V gene sequence: CDR1 PRHDT, CDR2 FYEKMQ (reference sequence). Here the CDR3 DNA reads TGTGCCAGCAGCTTAAGAAAGGGCACGGATACGCAGTATTTT. Amino acid sequence: CASSLRKGTDTQYF.

The chain is built from TRBV28 and TRBJ2-7, with D uncertain. Germline assignment: CDR1 MDHEN and CDR2 SYDVKM. The V end was cut by 6 bases, the J end by 0 bases, with 15 bases between. There are 15 residues in the CDR3. The CDR3 spells CASSSKQEYSYEQYF. The CDR3 DNA is TGTGCCAGCAGCTCTAAGCAGGAATACTCCTACGAGCAGTACTTC.

V gene TRBV2 combines with J gene TRBJ2-7; weak D call: TRBD2 (6 bases). The CDR3 contains 13 residues. CDR1 is SNHLY, CDR2 FYNNEI, per germline. V dropped 6 bases and J dropped 2 bases, with 11 bases sitting between them. CDR3 loop: CASRRDRTYEQYF. Here the CDR3 DNA reads TGTGCCAGCAGGCGGGACCGAACCTACGAGCAGTACTTC.

The chain is built from TRBV27 and TRBJ2-5; D is perhaps TRBD2 (5 bases). Germline V gene sequence: CDR1 MNHEY, CDR2 SMNVEV (reference sequence). Trimming pared 8 bases from V and 1 base from J, leaving 14 bases between. The CDR3 extends over 14 amino acids. This CDR3 reads CASAEWRAQETQYF. The CDR3 coding sequence is TGTGCCAGCGCTGAATGGCGGGCCCAAGAGACCCAGTACTTC.

V usage is TRBV27 and J usage is TRBJ2-7, with TRBD2 matching over 10 bases. Germline V gene lookup returns CDR1 MNHEY and CDR2 SMNVEV (reference sequence). The CDR3 is made up of 14 amino acids. The ends lost 8 bases at V and 6 bases at J; junction bases unmatched: 10. The CDR3 DNA reads as TGTGCCAGCGGTAAAACTAGCGGGACCACCGAGCAGTACTTC. Its protein product is CASGKTSGTTEQYF.

The gene calls are TRBV7-9 and TRBJ2-7, with 10 bases aligning to TRBD1. The junction had 5 bases not matched to a gene; V was cut back by 1 base and J by 2 bases. Looked up from germline, CDR1 is SEHNR and CDR2 is FQNEAQ (reference sequence). The CDR3 has 16 amino acids. The CDR3 DNA reads as TGTGCCAGCAGCTTAGAGGGGACAGGGGCTACCTACGAGCAGTACTTC. Its protein product is CASSLEGTGATYEQYF.

The chain is built from TRBV10-3 and TRBJ1-1; 8 bases line up with TRBD1. The CDR3 spans 13 residues. Germline V lookup: CDR1 ENHRY, CDR2 SYGVKD. V lost 6 bases, J lost 4 bases, and 4 bases stayed unmatched. CDR3 in DNA: TGTGCCATCAGAGGACAGGGTGGCACTGAAGCTTTCTTT. Amino acids: CAIRGQGGTEAFF.

The V and J genes are TRBV7-3 and TRBJ2-1; 8 nucleotides agree with TRBD1. The V segment lost 4 bases and the J segment 6 bases; nucleotides outside the gene matches: 8. The germline V gene encodes CDR1 SGHTA and CDR2 FQGTGA. The CDR3 has 15 residues. As DNA, the CDR3 is TGTGCCAGCAGCTCGCAGGGGGCTAGCCCCAATGAGCAGTTCTTC. It translates to CASSSQGASPNEQFF.

A note on this clone: The junction shows a germline mismatch at one end, possibly a read error. The J gene is TRBJ2-3, the V gene TRBV11-2; 8 nucleotides line up with TRBD2. Looked up from germline, CDR1 is SGHAT and CDR2 is FQNNGV. The CDR3 contains 15 residues. In nucleotides, the CDR3 is TGTGCCAGCACCTTAGCGGGGTCTAGCACAGATACGCAGTATTTT. Amino acid sequence: CASTLAGSSTDTQYF.

V and J are TRBV30 and TRBJ1-5; 7 bases map to TRBD1. V dropped 3 bases and J dropped 7; count of bases not matched to a gene: 6. Germline loops: CDR1 GTSNPN, CDR2 SVGIG (reference sequence). This CDR3 has 13 amino acids. CDR3 loop: CAWSARGNQPQHF. CDR3 DNA: TGTGCCTGGAGCGCCAGGGGGAACCAGCCCCAGCATTTT. Together with reference TRBV30 and TRBJ1-5, the CDR3 gives the full variable domain: SQTIHQWPATLVQPVGSPLSLECTVEGTSNPNLYWYRQAAGRGLQLLFYSVGIGQISSEVPQNLSASRPQDRQFILSSKKLLLSDSGFYLCAWSARGNQPQHFGDGTRLSIL.

The chain has TRBV7-2 and TRBJ2-2, with 9 bases fitting TRBD1. The CDR3 is 14 amino acids. In germline, CDR1 is SGHTA, CDR2 FQGNSA. V was clipped by 7 bases and J by 7 bases; unmatched bases: 7. In DNA, the CDR3 is TGTGCCAGCACAACAGGGGGCGCGGTCGGGGAGCTGTTTTTT. Amino acid sequence: CASTTGGAVGELFF. Variable domain in full (rest from reference TRBV7-2 and TRBJ2-2): GAGVSQSPSNKVTEKGKDVELRCDPISGHTALYWYRQSLGQGLEFLIYFQGNSAPDKSGLPSDRFSAERTGGSVSTLTIQRTQQEDSAVYLCASTTGGAVGELFFGEGSRLTVL.

The chain employs TRBV12-3 or TRBV12-4 and TRBJ1-4, with unresolved D. V gave up 6 bases and J gave up 5 bases, with 10 bases separating them. CDR3 length: 13 residues. The CDR3 region is CASSEVGNEKLFF. The CDR3 coding sequence is TGTGCCAGCAGCGAAGTCGGGAATGAAAAACTGTTTTTT.

Concerning this clone itself: Germline is not matched at one junction end, which may reflect a read error. The CDR3 DNA is TGTGCCGTCAGGGGGCGCGTTAATGAAAAACTGTTTTTT. This encodes CAVRGRVNEKLFF. The rearrangement uses TRBV10-3 and TRBJ1-4; 8 positions match TRBD1. This CDR3 is 13 amino acids long. Per the germline V gene, CDR1 is ENHRY and CDR2 is SYGVKD.

The rearrangement links TRBV24-1 to TRBJ1-1; D not certain. This CDR3 is 12 amino acids long. Trimming cost V 4 bases and J 3 bases, with 5 bases left between them. Germline V lookup: CDR1 KGHDR, CDR2 SFDVKD. CDR3 sequence (DNA): TGTGCCACCAGTGAGTCGGACACTGAAGCTTTCTTT. Protein product: CATSESDTEAFF.

The chain couples TRBV7-2 to TRBJ2-5, with TRBD2 matching 10 bases. V lost 5 bases and J lost 5; bases outside the gene matches: 11. The germline gives CDR1 SGHTA, CDR2 FQGNSA. The CDR3 has 16 amino acids. In DNA, the CDR3 is TGTGCCAGCAGCCTTATCCCACTAGCGGGAACCGAGACCCAGTACTTC. It is translated as CASSLIPLAGTETQYF. Using reference TRBV7-2 and TRBJ2-5 for the parts outside the CDR3, the full variable domain is GAGVSQSPSNKVTEKGKDVELRCDPISGHTALYWYRQSLGQGLEFLIYFQGNSAPDKSGLPSDRFSAERTGGSVSTLTIQRTQQEDSAVYLCASSLIPLAGTETQYFGPGTRLLVL.

This sequence joins TRBV5-1 and TRBJ2-3; D is ambiguous. CDR3 size: 14 residues. The germline gives CDR1 SGHRS, CDR2 YFSETQ. V was shortened by 1 base and J by 0 bases, with 6 bases between the two germline ends. CDR3 sequence reads: CASSLPSSTDTQYF. The CDR3, as DNA: TGCGCCAGCAGCTTGCCGTCAAGCACAGATACGCAGTATTTT.